A selection of T cell receptor beta chains follows, all from one sample in a study of OX40 agonist ivuxolimab in advanced cancers. Clones were read by immunoSEQ multiplex PCR, and TCRdb kept only the in-frame ones, dropping some. The table has 85,000 to 120,000 clones, about nine tenths seen once. Specimen: CD4+ or CD8+ T cells sorted from blood, collected in a trial of the OX40 agonist ivuxolimab. The receptors were gathered from an adult with an advanced solid tumor such as melanoma, head and neck, liver or kidney cancer. Each CDR3 is given with its conserved first and last residue. D genes are given only for firm matches. Rows may omit the clone size; those that give it use once, few, many or a size class.

j_gene,v_gene,d_gene,abundance,CDR3aa,CDR3nt
TRBJ1-1,TRBV19,.,.,CASSPVGELNTEAFF,TGTGCCAGTAGCCCTGTAGGGGAGTTGAACACTGAAGCTTTCTTT
TRBJ2-7,TRBV30,.,.,CAWSPGTYEQYF,TGTGCCTGGAGTCCCGGGACCTATGAGCAGTACTTC
TRBJ2-6,TRBV5-1,.,.,CASSRDIPYSGANVLTF,TGCGCCAGCAGCCGGGACATTCCCTACTCTGGGGCCAACGTCCTGACTTTC
TRBJ2-7,TRBV7-6,.,.,CASSQDLRTYEQYF,TGTGCCAGCAGCCAGGACCTCCGTACGTACGAGCAGTACTTC
TRBJ2-1,TRBV7-2,TRBD2,.,CASSLVGGLVPTNEQFF,TGTGCCAGCAGCTTAGTGGGCGGACTAGTTCCGACCAATGAGCAGTTCTTC
TRBJ2-2,TRBV30,.,.,CAWTRGPTANTGELFF,TGTGCCTGGACACGGGGCCCGACCGCGAACACCGGGGAGCTGTTTTTT
TRBJ2-5,TRBV18,.,.,CASSPGLADETQYF,TGTGCCAGCTCACCCGGACTTGCCGACGAGACCCAGTACTTC
TRBJ1-4,TRBV5-1,.,.,CASSLGAPGEKLFF,TGCGCCAGCAGCCTGGGTGCACCGGGGGAAAAACTGTTTTTT
TRBJ1-1,TRBV7-9,.,.,CASSRVGGAEAFF,TGTGCCAGCAGCCGGGTAGGGGGAGCCGAAGCTTTCTTT
TRBJ2-7,TRBV7-2,TRBD1,.,CASSTGQGPYEQYF,TGTGCCAGCAGCACTGGACAGGGTCCCTACGAGCAGTACTTC
TRBJ2-7,TRBV28,.,.,CASSLPRALGYEQYF,TGTGCCAGCAGTTTGCCTCGGGCTTTAGGCTACGAGCAGTACTTC
TRBJ1-1,TRBV5-1,TRBD1,.,CASSPSAGGPNTEAFF,TGCGCCAGCAGCCCTTCGGCAGGGGGCCCGAACACTGAAGCTTTCTTT
TRBJ2-3,TRBV4-1,.,.,CASRGTGFTDTQYF,TGCGCCAGCAGGGGTACTGGATTCACAGATACGCAGTATTTT
TRBJ2-2,TRBV5-1,.,.,CASSRDNSGELFF,TGCGCCAGCAGCAGGGACAACAGCGGGGAGCTGTTTTTT
TRBJ2-3,TRBV2,.,few,CASRTGQPSTDTQYF,TGTGCCAGCAGAACAGGACAGCCCAGCACAGATACGCAGTATTTT
TRBJ2-7,TRBV5-5,.,.,CASSLATVTYEQYF,TGTGCCAGCAGCTTGGCCACAGTTACCTACGAGCAGTACTTC
TRBJ2-5,TRBV2,.,.,CASSEAERGSQETQYF,TGTGCCAGCAGTGAAGCGGAACGGGGGTCCCAAGAGACCCAGTACTTC
TRBJ2-3,TRBV7-2,.,.,CASSLSGTDTQYF,TGTGCCAGCAGCTTAAGCGGAACAGATACGCAGTATTTT
TRBJ2-3,TRBV18,TRBD2,.,CASSLLAGGPTGTDTQYF,TGTGCCAGCTCACTCCTCGCGGGGGGACCAACAGGCACAGATACGCAGTATTTT
TRBJ2-3,TRBV28,TRBD1,.,CASSLTPGTGGKDTQYF,TGTGCCAGCAGTTTAACGCCCGGGACAGGGGGCAAAGATACGCAGTATTTT
TRBJ2-7,TRBV19,.,.,CASSKGQMGRDEQYF,TGTGCCAGTAGTAAAGGACAGATGGGGAGGGACGAGCAGTACTTC
TRBJ2-7,TRBV29-1,.,few,CSVKVPSYEQYF,TGCAGCGTGAAGGTACCGTCCTACGAGCAGTACTTC
TRBJ1-1,TRBV11-2,.,.,CASSLGEATEAFF,TGTGCCAGCAGCTTAGGCGAGGCCACTGAAGCTTTCTTT
TRBJ1-2,TRBV15,.,.,CATSRDYRVGYTF,TGTGCCACCAGCAGAGATTACAGGGTTGGCTACACCTTC
TRBJ2-2,TRBV9,.,.,CASSVAVVRGRESGELFF,TGTGCCAGCAGCGTAGCCGTGGTGCGGGGGCGGGAATCCGGGGAGCTGTTTTTT
TRBJ2-1,TRBV11-2,.,.,CASSLVRGPIRNEQFF,TGTGCCAGCAGCTTAGTGCGGGGGCCCATAAGAAATGAGCAGTTCTTC
TRBJ2-5,TRBV6-5,.,.,CASSATRTTQETQYF,TGTGCCAGCAGCGCAACGCGGACGACTCAAGAGACCCAGTACTTC
TRBJ2-5,TRBV2,TRBD2,.,CASKLAGGGETQYF,TGTGCCAGCAAACTAGCGGGGGGTGGAGAGACCCAGTACTTC
TRBJ2-4,TRBV18,TRBD1,once,CASSKGQKNIQYF,TGTGCCAGCTCAAAGGGACAGAAAAACATTCAGTACTTC
TRBJ1-2,TRBV7-2,.,few,CASSSGYGYTF,TGTGCCAGCAGCTCAGGGTATGGCTACACCTTC
TRBJ1-2,TRBV6-1,TRBD1,once,CASISTGTSNYGYTF,TGTGCCAGCATTTCGACAGGGACCTCAAACTATGGCTACACCTTC
TRBJ1-1,TRBV30,.,.,CAWRIWGNTEAFF,TGTGCCTGGAGGATTTGGGGTAACACTGAAGCTTTCTTT
TRBJ2-1,TRBV29-1,TRBD2,.,CSVGGLAGVGQFF,TGCAGCGTTGGGGGACTAGCGGGGGTAGGGCAGTTCTTC
TRBJ2-1,TRBV6-6,.,.,CASNAKVNNEQFF,TGTGCCAGCAACGCCAAGGTTAACAATGAGCAGTTCTTC
TRBJ1-1,TRBV6-5,.,.,CASKRGVGRTEAFF,TGTGCCAGCAAGCGGGGCGTAGGCCGCACTGAAGCTTTCTTT
TRBJ1-2,TRBV19,TRBD1,.,CASRNRGLGYGYTF,TGTGCCAGTAGAAACAGGGGGCTTGGATATGGCTACACCTTC
TRBJ1-1,TRBV18,.,.,CASSPSPLGAEAFF,TGTGCCAGCTCACCAAGCCCGTTGGGGGCTGAAGCTTTCTTT
TRBJ1-5,TRBV7-3,.,.,CASSLDGRTSNQPQHF,TGTGCCAGCAGCTTAGATGGCCGGACAAGCAATCAGCCCCAGCATTTT
TRBJ2-1,TRBV10-3,TRBD2,once,CAISGGGAIDEQFF,TGTGCCATCTCTGGCGGGGGGGCCATCGATGAGCAGTTCTTC
TRBJ2-5,TRBV9,TRBD1,.,CASSVAGQEGTQYF,TGTGCCAGCAGCGTAGCTGGACAGGAAGGGACCCAGTACTTC
TRBJ1-3,TRBV7-2,.,.,CASSLVTISGNTIYF,TGTGCCAGCAGCTTAGTTACCATCTCTGGAAACACCATATATTTT
TRBJ2-3,TRBV10-1,TRBD1,.,CASSARMDRGSDTQYF,TGCGCCAGCAGTGCTCGAATGGACAGGGGATCAGATACGCAGTATTTT
TRBJ2-1,TRBV30,.,once,CAWNLGGGPGEQFF,TGTGCCTGGAACTTGGGGGGAGGCCCAGGTGAGCAGTTCTTC
TRBJ2-6,TRBV7-2,.,.,CASTPARAGANVLTF,TGTGCCAGCACTCCAGCCAGGGCTGGGGCCAACGTCCTGACTTTC
TRBJ1-6,TRBV28,.,.,CASSPGDRNSPLHF,TGTGCCAGCAGTCCAGGGGATCGGAATTCACCCCTCCACTTT
TRBJ1-6,TRBV7-9,.,.,CASSSGPMSPLHF,TGTGCCAGCAGCTCCGGACCGATGTCACCCCTCCACTTT
TRBJ2-5,TRBV7-8,.,.,CASSPGTRQETQYF,TGTGCCAGCAGCCCAGGGACAAGACAAGAGACCCAGTACTTC
TRBJ2-3,TRBV19,.,.,CASSIGGAASTDTQYF,TGTGCCAGTAGTATAGGGGGGGCAGCTAGCACAGATACGCAGTATTTT
TRBJ2-3,TRBV9,.,.,CASSVLLGSPDTQYF,TGTGCCAGCAGCGTACTCTTGGGTTCCCCAGATACGCAGTATTTT
TRBJ1-2,TRBV10-3,.,.,CATGTPLGYGYTF,TGTGCCACCGGGACTCCCCTGGGGTATGGCTACACCTTC
TRBJ2-7,TRBV7-2,.,.,CASSPQTLSQYEQYF,TGTGCCAGCAGTCCTCAAACCTTATCCCAGTACGAGCAGTACTTC
TRBJ2-3,TRBV9,TRBD2,.,CASSAGTTTDTQYF,TGTGCCAGCAGCGCCGGGACTACCACAGATACGCAGTATTTT
TRBJ1-4,TRBV4-1,.,.,CASSKDLGKDGKLFF,TGCGCCAGCAGCAAAGATCTCGGGAAGGACGGAAAACTGTTTTTT